This TCR beta chain was identified in a study of identical twins. General study findings and limits: Shared out-of-frame alpha sequences (those common to twins) showed excess low generation probability.

A word on this clonotype: Its antigen is as yet unknown. Because it lacks the conserved phenylalanine or tryptophan at the end, this CDR3 is likely a read error.

TCRdb passed the 5' RACE reads through MiXCR, listing each CDR3 protein once. The sample lists hundreds of thousands of distinct CDR3 sequences; less than 7% were seen once. The source is a young man in good health. Sequenced: naive T cells sorted from blood.

As DNA, the CDR3 is TGCGCCAGCAGCTTAGGGGGCCCCACAGATACGCAGTATGTT. Its protein product is CASSLGGPTDTQYV. This chain joins TRBV5-1 and TRBJ2-3, with TRBD1 matching 7 bases. The V gene end was trimmed by 2 bases and the J gene end by 2 bases; junction bases not matched to a gene: 2. CDR1 SGHRS and CDR2 YFSETQ come from the germline V gene. The CDR3 extends over 14 amino acids.